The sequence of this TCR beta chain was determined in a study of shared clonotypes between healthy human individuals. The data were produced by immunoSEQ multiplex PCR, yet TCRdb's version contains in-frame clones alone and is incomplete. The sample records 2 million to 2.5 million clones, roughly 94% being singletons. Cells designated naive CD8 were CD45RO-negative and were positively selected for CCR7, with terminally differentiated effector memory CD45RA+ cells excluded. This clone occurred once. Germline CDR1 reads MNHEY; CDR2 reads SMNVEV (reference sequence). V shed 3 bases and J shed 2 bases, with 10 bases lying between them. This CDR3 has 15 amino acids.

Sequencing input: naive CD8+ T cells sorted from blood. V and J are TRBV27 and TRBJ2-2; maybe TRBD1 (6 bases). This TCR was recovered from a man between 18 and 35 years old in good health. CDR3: CASSLSGENTGELFF. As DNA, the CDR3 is TGTGCCAGCAGTTTGTCAGGGGAAAACACCGGGGAGCTGTTTTTT.